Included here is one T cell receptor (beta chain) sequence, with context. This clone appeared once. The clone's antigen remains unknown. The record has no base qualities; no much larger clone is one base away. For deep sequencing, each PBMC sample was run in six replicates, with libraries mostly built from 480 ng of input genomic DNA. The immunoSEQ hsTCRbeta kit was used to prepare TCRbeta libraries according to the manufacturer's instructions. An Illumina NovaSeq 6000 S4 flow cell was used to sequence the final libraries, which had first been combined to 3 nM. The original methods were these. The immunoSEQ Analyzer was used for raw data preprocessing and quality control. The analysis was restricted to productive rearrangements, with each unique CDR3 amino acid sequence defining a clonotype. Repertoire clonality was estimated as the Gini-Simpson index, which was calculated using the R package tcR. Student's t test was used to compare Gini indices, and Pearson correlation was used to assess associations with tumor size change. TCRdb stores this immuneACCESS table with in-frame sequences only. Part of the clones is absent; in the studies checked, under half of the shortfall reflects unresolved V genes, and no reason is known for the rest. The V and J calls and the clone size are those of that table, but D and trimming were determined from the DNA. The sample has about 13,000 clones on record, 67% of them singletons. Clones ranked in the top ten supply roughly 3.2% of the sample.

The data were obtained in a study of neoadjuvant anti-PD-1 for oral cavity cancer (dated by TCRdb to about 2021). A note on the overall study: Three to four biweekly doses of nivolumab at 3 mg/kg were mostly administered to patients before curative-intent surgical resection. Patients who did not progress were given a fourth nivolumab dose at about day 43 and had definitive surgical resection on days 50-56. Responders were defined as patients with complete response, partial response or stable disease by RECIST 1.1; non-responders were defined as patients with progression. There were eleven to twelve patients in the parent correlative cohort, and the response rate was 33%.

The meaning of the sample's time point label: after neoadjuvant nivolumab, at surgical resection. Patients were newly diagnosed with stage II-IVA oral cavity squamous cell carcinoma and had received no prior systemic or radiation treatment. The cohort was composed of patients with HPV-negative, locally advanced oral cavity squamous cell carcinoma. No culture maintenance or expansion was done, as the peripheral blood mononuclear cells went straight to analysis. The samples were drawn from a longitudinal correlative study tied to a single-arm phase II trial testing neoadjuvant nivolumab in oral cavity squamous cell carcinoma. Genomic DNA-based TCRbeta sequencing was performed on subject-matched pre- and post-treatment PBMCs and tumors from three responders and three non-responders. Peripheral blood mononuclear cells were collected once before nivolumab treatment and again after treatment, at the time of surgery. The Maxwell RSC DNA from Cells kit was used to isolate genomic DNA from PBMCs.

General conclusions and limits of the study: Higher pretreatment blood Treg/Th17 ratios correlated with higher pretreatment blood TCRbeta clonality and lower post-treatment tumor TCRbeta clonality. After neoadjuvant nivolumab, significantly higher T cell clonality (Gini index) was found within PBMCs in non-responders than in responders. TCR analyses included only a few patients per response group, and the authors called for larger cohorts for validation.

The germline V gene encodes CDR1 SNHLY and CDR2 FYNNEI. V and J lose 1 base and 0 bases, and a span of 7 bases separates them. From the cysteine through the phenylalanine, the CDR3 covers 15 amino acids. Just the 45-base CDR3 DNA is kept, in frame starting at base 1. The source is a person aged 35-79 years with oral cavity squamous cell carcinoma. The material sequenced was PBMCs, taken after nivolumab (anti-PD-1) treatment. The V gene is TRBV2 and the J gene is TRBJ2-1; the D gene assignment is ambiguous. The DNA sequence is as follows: TGTGCCAGCAGTGAAGACGGAAGCTCCTACAATGAGCAGTTCTTC. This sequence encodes CASSEDGSSYNEQFF.